The 15 T cell receptor beta chains presented below share a single source sample, sequenced in a study of T cells in women clearing cervical HPV infection. The protocol was immunoSEQ multiplex PCR, while the TCRdb copy is restricted to in-frame clones and leaves out a portion. This sample carries under 45,000 clones, with about 6.8% going to the ten biggest clones. What was sequenced was blood buffy coat. These receptors were taken from a woman between 18 and 69 years old with a cervical HPV16 infection that either progressed to CIN3+ or cleared (not recorded which).

For this clone: From the germline J gene comes the end of the CDR3, since the read stops 3 residues before it. This chain links TRBV5-1 with TRBJ2-5; no firm D call. Germline V CDR1 and CDR2: SGHRS, YFSETQ. The CDR3 is 13 residues long. V was clipped by 2 bases and J by 0 bases, with 5 bases between them. The CDR3 is CASSFDNQETQYF. CDR3 bases read: TGCGCCAGCAGCTTTGACAACCAAGAGACC.

As regards this clone: The CDR3 end is not reached by the read, which stops 3 residues before it; the germline J gene fills it in. The chain combines TRBV5-6 with TRBJ2-5, with TRBD2 as a possible D gene (5 bases). Germline-derived CDR1 and CDR2 are SGHDT and YYEEEE. The CDR3 covers 13 residues. Trimming removed 2 bases at V and 5 bases at J, with 10 bases between. The sequenced CDR3 bases are TGTGCCAGCAGCTTCGAGGGTATGGAGACC. It yields the protein CASSFEGMET. The entire CDR3 sequence reads CASSFEGMETQYF.

Regarding this clone: The missing CDR3 end, 3 residues past where the read stops, is filled in from the germline J gene. The chain couples TRBV20-1 to TRBJ2-4; 8 bases fit TRBD2. CDR1 and CDR2 (germline): DFQATT, SNEGSKA (reference sequence). This CDR3 comprises 15 residues. V gave up 2 bases and J gave up 6 bases; unmatched junction bases: 9. Partial CDR3 DNA: TGCAGTGCTAGACCAGGGCGGGGGGAAGGAAACATT. It encodes CSARPGRGEGNI. The full CDR3 protein is CSARPGRGEGNIQYF.

In the case of this clone: The read comes to an end 3 residues before the CDR3 does, leaving the germline J gene to fill in the end. This chain connects TRBV11-2 to TRBJ2-7; D gene uncertain. Germline V gene sequence: CDR1 SGHAT, CDR2 FQNNGV. Trimming cost V 6 bases and J 0 bases, with 9 bases left between them. CDR3 length: 13 residues. CDR3 DNA (partial): TGTGCCAGCAGACTAACAAGCTCCTACGAG. Protein product: CASRLTSSYE. The entire CDR3 is CASRLTSSYEQYF.

About this clone itself: The read finishes 3 residues shy of the CDR3 end, and the germline J gene is used to complete it. This chain joins TRBV10-3 and TRBJ1-1; 7 bases line up with TRBD1. This CDR3 contains 13 residues. Germline CDR1 is ENHRY and CDR2 is SYGVKD. J was trimmed by 4 bases and V by 7 bases; bases with no gene match: 6. The CDR3 region is CAINPGGGTEAFF. Incomplete CDR3 DNA: TGTGCCATCAATCCAGGGGGAGGCACTGAA.

In regard to this clone: The read ends 3 residues shy of where the CDR3 ends; the end is completed using the germline J gene. In the same sample, other DNA sequences code for this CDR3. The chain joins TRBV7-9 to TRBJ1-2; possible D gene TRBD1, 5 bases. V was clipped by 5 bases and J by 4 bases, with 11 bases between them. Germline V gives CDR1 SEHNR, CDR2 FQNEAQ (reference sequence). The CDR3 sequence is 13 residues long. CDR3 amino acids: CASSPDSLYGYTF. The CDR3 bases that were read are TGTGCCAGCAGCCCAGACAGCCTCTATGGC.

With regard to this clone: The CDR3 end is not reached by the read, which stops 3 residues before it; the germline J gene fills it in. The chain has TRBV7-9 and TRBJ2-2; 7 bases line up with TRBD1. Trimming took 4 bases from V and 4 from J; bases not matched to a gene: 6. This CDR3 contains 15 residues. Germline V gene lookup returns CDR1 SEHNR and CDR2 FQNEAQ (reference sequence). CDR3 in amino acids: CASSSQGMGTGELFF. Partial CDR3 DNA: TGTGCCAGCAGCTCACAGGGGATGGGCACCGGGGAG.

On this clone: The read ends 3 residues early relative to the CDR3; the germline J gene fills the gap. V gene TRBV5-1 combines with J gene TRBJ2-4, with a possible D match to TRBD1 (6 bases). Germline V gives CDR1 SGHRS, CDR2 YFSETQ. Trimming shortened V by 3 bases and J by 9 bases, and 13 bases separated the two germline ends. The CDR3 consists of 13 residues. This CDR3 reads CASSSTGGSIQYF. Partial CDR3 DNA: TGCGCCAGCAGCTCGACAGGTGGGAGCATT.

A word on this clone: With the read ending 3 residues before the CDR3 end, the germline J gene is used to fill in that end. The V call is TRBV7-3, the J call TRBJ2-5; 7 nucleotides agree with TRBD2. With V trimmed by 5 bases and J by 5 bases, 5 bases remained unmatched. The CDR3 sequence is 13 residues long. The germline V gene encodes CDR1 SGHTA and CDR2 FQGTGA. The sequenced part of the CDR3 DNA is TGTGCCAGCAGCGTGGGGGGGTGGGAGACC. It translates to CASSVGGWET. The CDR3 in full is CASSVGGWETQYF.

As for this clone: Read sequence stops 3 residues before the CDR3 end, and the germline J gene provides the missing end. This chain links TRBV20-1 with TRBJ2-7; D uncertain. Looked up from germline, CDR1 is DFQATT and CDR2 is SNEGSKA (reference sequence). Trimming pared 3 bases from V and 2 bases from J, leaving 11 bases between. The CDR3 sequence is 13 residues long. CDR3 loop: CSASVQATYEQYF. The sequenced CDR3 bases are TGCAGTGCTAGCGTGCAGGCCACCTACGAG.

About this clone: The read ends 3 residues before the CDR3 terminus; that terminus is restored from the germline J gene. This sequence joins TRBV19 and TRBJ2-2; D may be TRBD1 (5 bases). CDR3 length: 14 amino acids. Germline CDR1 reads LNHDA; CDR2 reads SQIVND (reference sequence). With 8 bases removed from V and 1 base from J, the gap between germline ends came to 11 bases. The DNA read from the CDR3 is TGTGCCAGTGGCCAAACAGGGAACACCGGGGAG. It specifies CASGQTGNTGE. The full CDR3 protein is CASGQTGNTGELFF.

In regard to this clone: Relative to the germline gene, one junction end is altered; a read error may explain this. The read halts 3 residues ahead of the CDR3 end, with the missing end drawn from the germline J gene. This chain joins TRBV23-1 and TRBJ2-3; 7 nucleotides agree with TRBD1. TRBV23-1 is an open reading frame, and its role is uncertain. The CDR3 length is 16 residues. The CDR3 bases that were read are TGCGCCAGCAGTGAATCCCTGGGACAGCTAAATCAGCCG. Protein product: CASSESLGQLNQP. In full, the CDR3 is CASSESLGQLNQPQYF.

On this clone: The DNA ends 3 residues before the CDR3 does, and the rest of the CDR3 is filled in from the germline J gene. The chain is built from TRBV11-2 and TRBJ1-2, with D unclear. The CDR3 contains 12 residues. V lost 6 bases, J lost 6 bases, and 11 bases lay in between. Germline V gene lookup returns CDR1 SGHAT and CDR2 FQNNGV. The CDR3 bases that were read are TGTGCCAGCAGTCTCCTCGTCCATGGC. This encodes CASSLLVHG. The entire CDR3 sequence reads CASSLLVHGYTF. The full variable domain, with the rest looked up from reference TRBV11-2 and TRBJ1-2, is EAGVAQSPRYKIIEKRQSVAFWCNPISGHATLYWYQQILGQGPKLLIQFQNNGVVDDSQLPKDRFSAERLKGVDSTLKIQPAKLEDSAVYLCASSLLVHGYTFGSGTRLTVV.

Of note for this clone: The read terminates 3 residues ahead of where the CDR3 ends, so the germline J gene completes it. This sequence joins TRBV10-2 and TRBJ2-3, with 9 nucleotides matching TRBD2. V shed 3 bases and J 4 bases; nucleotides not matched to a gene: 8. The CDR3 is made up of 16 amino acids. CDR1 is WSHSY, CDR2 SAAADI, per germline. The part of the CDR3 DNA that was read is TGCGCCAGCAGTGATGGTCGCGGGGGGGCCGCAGATACG. Amino acids: CASSDGRGGAADT. The CDR3 reads in full as CASSDGRGGAADTQYF.

Turning to this clone: Read sequence stops 3 residues before the CDR3 end, and the germline J gene provides the missing end. This sequence joins TRBV4-1 and TRBJ2-2; D call uncertain. The germline CDR1 and CDR2 sequences are MGHRA and YSYEKL. Trimming stripped 1 base from V and 5 bases from J, with 11 bases between. The CDR3 loop spans 15 amino acids. Partial CDR3 DNA: TGCGCCAGCAGCCAAGCCCTCCGTCTGACCGGGGAG. It codes for CASSQALRLTGE. The whole CDR3 is CASSQALRLTGELFF.